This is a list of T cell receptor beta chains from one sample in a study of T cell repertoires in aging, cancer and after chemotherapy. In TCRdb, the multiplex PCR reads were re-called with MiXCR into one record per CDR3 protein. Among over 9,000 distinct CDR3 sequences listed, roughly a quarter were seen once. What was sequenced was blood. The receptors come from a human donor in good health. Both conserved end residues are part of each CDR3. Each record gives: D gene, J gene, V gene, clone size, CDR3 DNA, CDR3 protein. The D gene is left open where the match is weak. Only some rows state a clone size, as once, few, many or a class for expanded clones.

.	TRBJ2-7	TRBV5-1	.	TGCGCCAGCAGCCTAGGGTCAGGAGCCTACGAGCAGTACTTC	CASSLGSGAYEQYF
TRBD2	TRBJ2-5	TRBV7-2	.	TGTGCCAGCAGCTTAGTAGCGGGGCGCCAAGAGACCCAGTACTTC	CASSLVAGRQETQYF
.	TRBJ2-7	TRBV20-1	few	TGCAGTGCTAGAGTCTCCAACTCCTACGAGCAGTACTTC	CSARVSNSYEQYF
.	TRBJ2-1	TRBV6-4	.	TGTGCCAGCCCTCAGGGTCTAGTCAGCTCCTACAATGAGCAGTTCTTC	CASPQGLVSSYNEQFF
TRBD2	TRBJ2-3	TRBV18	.	TGTGCCAGCTCACGCGGGGGGCTAGGCACAGATACGCAGTATTTT	CASSRGGLGTDTQYF
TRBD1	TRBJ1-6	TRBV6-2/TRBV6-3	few	TGTGCCAGCAGTTACTCTGGAACAGGGGGTGGTTCACCCCTCCACTTT	CASSYSGTGGGSPLHF
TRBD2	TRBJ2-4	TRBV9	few	TGTGCCAGCAGCGAGGGACTAGCAAACAACATTCAGTACTTC	CASSEGLANNIQYF
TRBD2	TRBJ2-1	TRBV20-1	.	TGCAGAGGATCTAGCGGGGGGGCCTTCATTGAGCAGTTCTTC	CRGSSGGAFIEQFF
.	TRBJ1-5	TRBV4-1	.	TGCGCCAGCAGCCAAGATAACGGGGATCAGCCCCAGCATTTT	CASSQDNGDQPQHF
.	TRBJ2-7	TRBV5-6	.	TGTGCCAGCAGCTTGGTCGGGCCCTACGGCTCCTACGAGCAGTACTTC	CASSLVGPYGSYEQYF
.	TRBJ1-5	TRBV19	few	TGTGCCAGTAGTATCGACAGGTTCAATCAGCCCCAGCATTTT	CASSIDRFNQPQHF
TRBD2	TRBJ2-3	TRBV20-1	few	TGCAGTGCTATCACAATGGCGGGGGACTTACACACAGATACGCAGTATTTT	CSAITMAGDLHTDTQYF
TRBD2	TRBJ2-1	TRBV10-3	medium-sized	TGTGCCATCAGTGAAAGGACTAGCGGGGGCGAGCAGTTCTTC	CAISERTSGGEQFF
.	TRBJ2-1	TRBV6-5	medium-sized	TGTGCCAGCAGTCCGGTACAGTACAATGAGCAGTTCTTC	CASSPVQYNEQFF
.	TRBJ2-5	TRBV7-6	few	TGTGCCAGCAGCCGCAATATAGGGGGGGTTGACCAAGAGACCCAGTACTTC	CASSRNIGGVDQETQYF
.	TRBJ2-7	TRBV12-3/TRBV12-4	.	TGTGCCAGCAGTTTTGACTATTGGGACGAGCAGTACTTC	CASSFDYWDEQYF